This T cell receptor (beta chain) was obtained from a study of CD8 T cells in ankylosing spondylitis. As the method for making TCR beta libraries, quantitative 5'-RACE with molecular barcodes was used. Each CDR3 protein gets one entry after TCRdb re-called the 5' RACE reads with MiXCR. Among about 89,000 distinct CDR3 sequences, around 30% were seen once, and the ten largest hold roughly 59%. On this clonotype: Antigen unknown.

Overall study findings and caveats: Some of these motif variants have turned up before, in reports on reactive arthritis synovial fluid and blood. Reports say disease-linked clones showed up significantly more in matched ankylosing spondylitis synovial fluid.

Germline CDR1 and CDR2: SGHRS and YFSETQ. This CDR3 has 15 amino acids. The V and J ends lost 4 bases and 4 bases respectively, with 17 bases between them. The TCR originated in a male donor with ankylosing spondylitis or in good health (not recorded which). Sequenced: blood, either unsorted or a sorted T cell fraction (not recorded which). The chain has TRBV5-1 and TRBJ1-2; D unresolved. The CDR3 spells CASSPELNSAYGYTF. The CDR3 DNA follows: TGCGCCAGCAGCCCAGAACTTAATTCCGCCTATGGCTACACCTTC.